One T cell receptor (beta chain) is described in this entry. The data originate from a study of beta chain features in type 1 diabetes. Each sorted fraction was over 95% pure. What was sequenced were expressed TCRB transcripts, since all of the isolated RNA had been reverse transcribed. The assay was immunoSEQ multiplex PCR, and TCRdb's table has in-frame clones only and misses some. The top ten hold 2% to 2.5% of the sample, which has around 44,000 clones, 51% seen once. Trimming removed 1 base from V and 7 bases from J, with 5 bases in between. The CDR3 is 12 residues long. Germline V gene data show CDR1 as LGHNA and CDR2 as YNFKEQ.

Sequenced input: Tregs from blood. This TCR came from a woman between 18 and 29 years old in good health. This chain uses TRBV4-2 with TRBJ2-1; no clear D gene. This chain's CDR3 is CASSQVTNEQFF. CDR3 in DNA: TGTGCCAGCAGCCAAGTTACTAATGAGCAGTTCTTC.